Reported below is one T cell receptor beta chain. As yet, its antigen is unknown. This specimen belongs to a study of response to subunit inactivated influenza vaccine. A single record per CDR3 protein comes from TCRdb applying MiXCR to the RT-PCR reads. The table includes about 530,000 distinct CDR3 sequences, 12% detected once. Findings of the study overall: Few new T cells, the authors suggested, are recruited by each seasonal influenza vaccination.

V was cut by 8 bases and J by 4 bases, with 12 bases left in between. CDR1 and CDR2 (germline): LGHNA, YSLEER. The CDR3 length is 13 residues. This material consisted of PBMCs from blood, taken on the day of vaccination. This clonotype originated in a man aged 50 to 59 who received an inactivated influenza vaccine. This chain uses TRBV4-3 with TRBJ2-1; no clear D gene. The CDR3 coding sequence is TGCGCCAGCGGGTTTGGCCTATACAATGAGCAGTTCTTC. It translates to CASGFGLYNEQFF.